The T cell receptor (beta chain) under discussion was sequenced for a study of cytomegalovirus exposure and HLA in healthy donors. Primers for the PCR totalled 60 Vbeta and 13 Jbeta. Assay: immunoSEQ multiplex PCR; the TCRdb copy retains only in-frame clones and omits some. This sample's table reports around 140,000 clones. CDR3 length equals 15 residues. V lost 5 bases and J 4 bases, leaving 18 bases between the germline ends. Germline V gene data show CDR1 as GTSNPN and CDR2 as SVGIG (reference sequence). The source is a male donor in good health and CMV-seronegative. The rearrangement uses TRBV30 and TRBJ2-1; tentatively, D is TRBD2 (6 bases). Sequences were obtained from PBMCs. The CDR3 bases are TGTGCCTGGGCCGGGACTGCGAATCCTTACAATGAGCAGTTCTTC. Protein: CAWAGTANPYNEQFF. Filled out from reference TRBV30 and TRBJ2-1, the complete variable domain reads SQTIHQWPATLVQPVGSPLSLECTVEGTSNPNLYWYRQAAGRGLQLLFYSVGIGQISSEVPQNLSASRPQDRQFILSSKKLLLSDSGFYLCAWAGTANPYNEQFFGPGTRLTVL.